Listed here are 32 T cell receptor beta chains from one sample, sequenced in a study of T cells in Graves' hyperthyroidism and ophthalmopathy. Amplified TCR beta CDR3 regions derived from RNA transcripts. The TCR CDR3 was amplified in a first-round RT-PCR using the HTBI primer set. A single record per CDR3 protein comes from TCRdb applying MiXCR to the multiplex PCR reads. In the table there are roughly 560,000 distinct CDR3 sequences, approximately 15% of which are singletons. The sequencing sample was made of blood. These receptors all stem from a woman in her 40s with Graves' ophthalmopathy.

The rearrangement links TRBV2 to TRBJ1-3; 8 positions agree with TRBD1. V lost 5 bases, J lost 4 bases, and 7 bases stayed unmatched. The length of the CDR3 is 15 residues. The germline V gene has CDR1 SNHLY and CDR2 FYNNEI. The CDR3 protein is CASSYRTGWGNTIYF. The DNA of the CDR3 is TGTGCCAGCAGTTACCGGACAGGGTGGGGAAACACCATATATTTT.

This clonotype showed up many times. The genes are TRBV27 and TRBJ1-5; 9 nucleotides align to TRBD1. This CDR3 contains 15 residues. Germline V gene data show CDR1 as MNHEY and CDR2 as SMNVEV (reference sequence). The J segment lost 7 bases and the V segment lost 7 bases, leaving 11 bases of the junction unmatched. CDR3 DNA: TGTGCCAGCATCCCTCGCCGGGACAGGGAACAGCCCCAGCATTTT. The encoded protein is CASIPRRDREQPQHF.

This clonotype appeared a few times. The chain has TRBV19 and TRBJ1-4; D gene ambiguous. Germline V gene data show CDR1 as LNHDA and CDR2 as SQIVND (reference sequence). Trimming cost V 0 bases and J 4 bases, with 15 bases left between them. The CDR3 extends over 17 amino acids. The CDR3 region has the DNA TGTGCCAGTAGTATAGATCTGGTTCAACGGCTTAATGAAAAACTGTTTTTT. Its protein product is CASSIDLVQRLNEKLFF.

The gene calls are TRBV4-1 and TRBJ1-5; 8 nucleotides match TRBD1. CDR3 length: 17 amino acids. With 1 base clipped from V and 5 bases from J, the junction kept 10 bases outside the gene matches. Germline V gives CDR1 MGHRA, CDR2 YSYEKL. CDR3 in amino acids: CASSQGTGGQGYQPQHF. In DNA form, the CDR3 reads TGCGCCAGCAGCCAAGGGACGGGAGGACAGGGTTATCAGCCCCAGCATTTT.

This clonotype was seen at least ten times. The chain is built from TRBV5-1 and TRBJ1-6; D uncertain. The V gene lost 1 base and the J gene lost 7 bases, with 9 bases spanning the gap. Germline CDR1 is SGHRS and CDR2 is YFSETQ. The CDR3 is 14 amino acids. CDR3 coding DNA: TGCGCCAGCAGCTTGCAGGCTGAAAATTCACCCCTCCACTTT. Amino acids: CASSLQAENSPLHF.

This clonotype came up many times. This chain links TRBV10-3 with TRBJ2-7; 10 bases agree with TRBD2. The germline gives CDR1 ENHRY, CDR2 SYGVKD. V was pared by 6 bases and J by 3 bases, with 5 bases of the junction left unmatched. The CDR3 totals 14 residues. Here the CDR3 DNA reads TGTGCCATCAGCAAAGCGGGAGGGAACTACGAGCAGTACTTC. Translating gives CAISKAGGNYEQYF.

This clonotype showed up many times. The rearrangement uses TRBV19 and TRBJ2-5; TRBD1 matches 7 bases. Germline trimming cut 4 bases from V and 3 bases from J; bases unmatched to any gene: 5. Germline V gene sequence: CDR1 LNHDA, CDR2 SQIVND (reference sequence). The length of the CDR3 is 14 residues. CDR3 sequence: CASSTSGTEETQYF. CDR3 DNA: TGTGCCAGTAGTACCTCCGGGACAGAAGAGACCCAGTACTTC.

The rearrangement joins TRBV27 to TRBJ2-7; no clear D gene. The CDR3 has 14 amino acids. V was cut by 3 bases and J by 0 bases, with 9 bases left in between. CDR1 is MNHEY, CDR2 SMNVEV, per germline (reference sequence). The CDR3 protein is CASSLAAYSYEQYF. The CDR3 DNA reads TGTGCCAGCAGTTTGGCGGCTTACTCCTACGAGCAGTACTTC.

For the CDR3, the DNA is TGTGCCTGGAGCGGACAGGGAGATGAAGCTTTCTTT. Protein sequence: CAWSGQGDEAFF. The chain joins TRBV30 to TRBJ1-1, with 8 bases identical to TRBD1. The J segment lost 7 bases and the V segment lost 3 bases, leaving 4 bases of the junction unmatched. CDR3 size: 12 residues. Germline V gene sequence: CDR1 GTSNPN, CDR2 SVGIG (reference sequence).

This clonotype has a count of ten or more. The chain is built from TRBV28 and TRBJ1-2; D is unresolved. This CDR3 comprises 11 residues. Between the trimmed V and J ends, which lost 3 bases and 7 bases, there was a span of 6 bases. Germline assignment: CDR1 MDHEN and CDR2 SYDVKM. CDR3 protein: CASSFWGGYTF. The DNA of the CDR3 is TGTGCCAGCAGTTTCTGGGGTGGCTACACCTTC.

Many counts were recorded for this clonotype. The chain carries TRBV6-1 and TRBJ2-5; D possibly corresponds to TRBD1 (6 bases). The germline V and J ends were trimmed by 2 bases and 5 bases, with 21 bases remaining between them. The germline CDR1 and CDR2 sequences are MNHNS and SASEGT. The CDR3 sequence is 17 residues long. The chain's CDR3 is CASSETGWGRGRETQYF. Written as DNA, the CDR3 is TGTGCCAGCAGTGAAACAGGATGGGGCAGGGGTCGCGAGACCCAGTACTTC.

This clonotype was observed at least ten times. V and J are TRBV2 and TRBJ1-2; D ambiguous. This CDR3 is 14 amino acids long. Looked up from germline, CDR1 is SNHLY and CDR2 is FYNNEI. V was cut by 0 bases and J by 4 bases, with 9 bases left in between. The CDR3 DNA is TGTGCCAGCAGTGAAGCTGAGAACCTCTATGGCTACACCTTC. Its translation is CASSEAENLYGYTF.

The V call is TRBV4-3, the J call TRBJ1-1; D unresolved. CDR1 and CDR2 (germline): LGHNA, YSLEER. The CDR3 consists of 14 residues. Trimming shortened V by 1 base and J by 1 base, and 7 bases separated the two germline ends. The CDR3: CASSQVNQNTEAFF. For the CDR3, the DNA is TGCGCCAGCAGCCAAGTCAACCAGAACACTGAAGCTTTCTTT.

This clonotype was counted ten times or more. The V gene is TRBV14, the J gene TRBJ1-2; D is undetermined. CDR1 and CDR2 from the germline V gene are SGHDN and FVKESK. V was pared by 0 bases and J by 7 bases, with 9 bases between. The CDR3 has 13 residues. The CDR3 DNA reads as TGTGCCAGCAGCCAAGACAGATATCGTGGCTACACCTTC. It yields the protein CASSQDRYRGYTF.

The CDR3 loop is CASSPGKADTQYF. Here the CDR3 DNA reads TGTGCCAGCAGCCCCGGGAAAGCAGATACGCAGTATTTT. This chain links TRBV7-3 with TRBJ2-3; D perhaps matches TRBD2 (5 bases). Germline V gene lookup returns CDR1 SGHTA and CDR2 FQGTGA. The V gene lost 5 bases and the J gene lost 4 bases, with 10 bases spanning the gap. The CDR3 has 13 residues.

The genes are TRBV28 and TRBJ2-6, with 8 bases identical to TRBD1. The germline CDR1 and CDR2 sequences are MDHEN and SYDVKM. Trimming at V came to 2 bases and at J to 4 bases, leaving 7 bases not matched to a gene. This CDR3 comprises 17 residues. CDR3 region: CASSLDQGAPGANVLTF. Here the CDR3 DNA reads TGTGCCAGCAGTTTAGATCAGGGGGCGCCCGGGGCCAACGTCCTGACTTTC.

The genes are TRBV28 and TRBJ2-7; maybe TRBD2 (6 bases). Trimming left V 5 bases short and J 1 base short, with 9 bases between. Per the germline V gene, CDR1 is MDHEN and CDR2 is SYDVKM. This CDR3 comprises 13 residues. The CDR3 DNA follows: TGTGCCAGCAGTCACCGGGAGTCCTACGAGCAGTACTTC. Protein product: CASSHRESYEQYF.

This rearrangement joins TRBV12-3 or TRBV12-4 to TRBJ2-2, with TRBD2 identical over 11 bases. The V and J ends lost 4 bases and 3 bases, in that order; junction bases with no gene match: 7. The CDR3 contains 17 residues. The DNA of the CDR3 is TGTGCCAGCAGTTACCGGAGGACTAGCGGGTACACCGGGGAGCTGTTTTTT. Residues: CASSYRRTSGYTGELFF.

This clonotype was observed at least ten times. J is TRBJ2-7 and V is TRBV12-3 or TRBV12-4; 7 bases are shared with TRBD1. The V segment lost 4 bases and the J segment 5 bases; nucleotides outside the gene matches: 8. The CDR3 loop spans 14 amino acids. CDR3 nucleotide sequence: TGTGCCAGCAGTTCTTTTTCCGACAGGGACGAGCAGTACTTC. Translation: CASSSFSDRDEQYF.

This clonotype showed up many times. The rearrangement joins TRBV11-3 to TRBJ1-1; D ambiguous. CDR1 and CDR2 from the germline V gene are SGHNT and YENEEA. The CDR3 is 12 residues long. The ends were cut back, 2 bases at V and 8 bases at J, with 9 bases in the middle. CDR3 nucleotides: TGTGCCAGCAGCTTAAGCGAGACAGAAGCTTTCTTT. This gives the protein CASSLSETEAFF. Full variable domain (rest looked up from reference TRBV11-3 and TRBJ1-1): EAGVVQSPRYKIIEKKQPVAFWCNPISGHNTLYWYLQNLGQGPELLIRYENEEAVDDSQLPKDRFSAERLKGVDSTLKIQPAELGDSAVYLCASSLSETEAFFGQGTRLTVV.

This clonotype occurred a few times. The V and J genes are TRBV5-6 and TRBJ2-5, with 11 bases that match TRBD1. Germline values: CDR1 SGHDT, CDR2 YYEEEE. The junction had 7 bases not matched to a gene; V was cut back by 4 bases and J by 5 bases. The CDR3 loop spans 15 amino acids. The chain's CDR3 is CASSIRTGGWETQYF. The CDR3 DNA sequence: TGTGCCAGCAGCATTCGGACAGGGGGCTGGGAGACCCAGTACTTC.

The rearrangement joins TRBV19 to TRBJ1-5; D gene unclear. This CDR3 contains 16 residues. Trimming took off 2 bases at V and 2 bases at J, with 13 bases between the two ends. The V gene's germline CDR1 is LNHDA and CDR2 SQIVND (reference sequence). CDR3 bases: TGTGCCAGTAGTATATCCTGGACGGGAGGCAATCAGCCCCAGCATTTT. Encoded protein: CASSISWTGGNQPQHF.

This clonotype was counted between two and nine times. V gene TRBV20-1 combines with J gene TRBJ1-2; 8 bases line up with TRBD1. Trimming at V came to 4 bases and at J to 8 bases, leaving 15 bases not matched to a gene. The germline V gene has CDR1 DFQATT and CDR2 SNEGSKA (reference sequence). CDR3 size: 15 residues. CDR3 in amino acids: CSATNDRGGWRGYTF. The CDR3 DNA reads as TGCAGTGCTACCAATGACAGGGGAGGTTGGAGAGGCTACACCTTC.

This clonotype appeared a few times. This chain connects TRBV7-9 to TRBJ1-2, with a tentative D call TRBD1 (5 bases). The germline V gene has CDR1 SEHNR and CDR2 FQNEAQ (reference sequence). Trimming shortened V by 2 bases and J by 8 bases, and 12 bases separated the two germline ends. The CDR3 loop spans 13 amino acids. The CDR3 nucleotides are TGTGCCAGCAGCTTATTCGGGGGGGTCGGCTACACCTTC. This translates into CASSLFGGVGYTF.

The sample holds many counts of this clonotype. V usage is TRBV6-5 and J usage is TRBJ1-2; no reliable D call. Germline V lookup: CDR1 MNHEY, CDR2 SVGAGI. This CDR3 has 12 residues. The V end was cut by 5 bases, the J end by 5 bases, with 9 bases between. This chain's CDR3 is CASSDWSYGYTF. DNA for the CDR3: TGTGCCAGCAGTGACTGGAGTTATGGCTACACCTTC.

The chain uses TRBV20-1 and TRBJ1-1, with D perhaps TRBD1 (5 bases). In germline, CDR1 is DFQATT, CDR2 SNEGSKA (reference sequence). V was clipped by 5 bases and J by 2 bases, with 12 bases between them. This CDR3 is built from 13 residues. CDR3 residues: CSARGPHNTEAFF. CDR3 nucleotides: TGCAGTGCTCGGGGACCGCACAACACTGAAGCTTTCTTT.

The rearrangement links TRBV15 to TRBJ1-1, with D possibly matching TRBD1 (5 bases). The CDR3 consists of 17 residues. The ends were cut back, 5 bases at V and 0 bases at J, with 19 bases in the middle. Germline CDR1 reads LNHNV; CDR2 reads YYDKDF (reference sequence). DNA of the CDR3: TGTGCCACCAGCCGAAAGAGGTCGGGACGGCTGAACACTGAAGCTTTCTTT. This translates into CATSRKRSGRLNTEAFF. The whole variable domain, remainder taken from reference TRBV15 and TRBJ1-1, is DAMVIQNPRYQVTQFGKPVTLSCSQTLNHNVMYWYQQKSSQAPKLLFHYYDKDFNNEADTPDNFQSRRPNTSFCFLDIRSPGLGDTAMYLCATSRKRSGRLNTEAFFGQGTRLTVV.

With regard to this clonotype: A clone one base away is much larger, so this may be a read error. V gene TRBV20-1 combines with J gene TRBJ2-5; no clear D. The CDR3 totals 11 residues. Germline assignment: CDR1 DFQATT and CDR2 SNEGSKA (reference sequence). The DNA for the CDR3 is TGCAGTGCTAGCGCTCAAGAGACCCAGTGCTTC. It codes for CSASAQETQCF.

This clonotype was detected ten times or more. The V and J genes are TRBV2 and TRBJ1-5; D remains ambiguous. The V gene's germline CDR1 is SNHLY and CDR2 FYNNEI. The CDR3 length is 12 residues. The V gene lost 3 bases and the J gene lost 13 bases, with 13 bases spanning the gap. The CDR3 here is CASSDGSLRQHF. The CDR3, as DNA: TGTGCCAGCAGTGATGGTTCGCTTCGTCAGCATTTT.

The rearrangement joins TRBV12-3 or TRBV12-4 to TRBJ1-4; 9 bases agree with TRBD1. This CDR3 is built from 12 residues. V was pared by 10 bases and J by 6 bases, with 3 bases of the junction left unmatched. The DNA of the CDR3 is TGTGCCACGGGACAGGGAGATGAAAAACTGTTTTTT. Protein sequence: CATGQGDEKLFF.

This clonotype was found many times. V gene TRBV4-1 combines with J gene TRBJ2-5, with D unresolved. The germline V gene has CDR1 MGHRA and CDR2 YSYEKL. There are 15 residues in the CDR3. V lost 0 bases, J lost 0 bases, and 8 bases lay in between. CDR3 sequence: CASSQDGRDQETQYF. The CDR3, as DNA: TGCGCCAGCAGCCAAGATGGACGGGACCAAGAGACCCAGTACTTC.

There are many counts of this clonotype. This chain links TRBV20-1 with TRBJ2-7, with a weak D call TRBD2 (5 bases). Germline-derived CDR1 and CDR2 are DFQATT and SNEGSKA (reference sequence). V lost 3 bases, J lost 1 base, and 13 bases lay in between. The CDR3 has 14 residues. For the CDR3, the DNA is TGCAGTGCTAGGCTAGCCGATATTTCCTACGAGCAGTACTTC. It encodes CSARLADISYEQYF.